This T cell receptor beta chain was obtained from a study of blood T cell repertoires in COVID-19. Turning to the study itself: Italy, Spain and the United States were the sources of the convalescent and acute COVID-19 samples.

Original methodology: Estimation of nucleated cell counts relied on the amplification of reference gene primers. The protocol was immunoSEQ multiplex PCR, while the TCRdb copy is restricted to in-frame clones and leaves out a portion. The V and J calls and clone size were taken over from that table, and D and trimming were inferred from the DNA. The sample includes about 49,000 clones, approximately 81% of them seen just once. In germline, CDR1 is SGHRS, CDR2 YFSETQ. After removal of 6 bases from V and 7 bases from J, the junction contained 11 bases not matched to a gene. The CDR3 is 14 residues long.

The receptor was isolated from a woman at least 80 years old with COVID-19, enrolled during active disease. This sequence joins TRBV5-1 and TRBJ2-5; 8 nucleotides line up with TRBD2. The sequencing sample was made of peripheral blood. CDR3 region: CASTGTGLASTQYF. The CDR3 region has the DNA TGCGCCAGCACCGGTACAGGACTAGCATCGACCCAGTACTTC.